What follows describes a single T cell receptor beta chain. Its antigen is as yet unknown. This sample is drawn from a study of cytomegalovirus exposure and HLA in healthy donors. The CDR3 sequence is 15 residues long. Between the trimmed V and J ends, which lost 3 bases and 3 bases, there was a span of 13 bases. Germline loops: CDR1 SGDLS, CDR2 YYNGEE. The PCR ran on 60 Vbeta and 13 Jbeta primers. Using immunoSEQ multiplex PCR, the repertoire was profiled, and TCRdb retains in-frame clones only, with some absent. This table holds about 130,000 clones, roughly 75% found once. Study observations and caveats: The authors judged a highly shared variant cluster likely a sequencing artifact.

This receptor was identified in a man aged 30-40 years in good health. Sequencing was done on a sample of PBMCs. V gene TRBV9 combines with J gene TRBJ1-3; a weak D match, TRBD1 (5 bases). The CDR3 DNA reads as TGTGCCAGCAGCGCTCAGGGTTTAGGTGGAAACACCATATATTTT. Its protein product is CASSAQGLGGNTIYF.